Presented here are 9 T cell receptor beta chains from one specimen sequenced in a study of cytomegalovirus exposure and HLA in healthy donors. The data were produced by immunoSEQ multiplex PCR, yet TCRdb's version contains in-frame clones alone and is incomplete. Among about 180,000 clones listed, about 87% were seen once. Sequencing was done on a sample of PBMCs. All receptors come from a woman aged 25 to 45 in good health and CMV-seronegative.

The V call is TRBV5-1, the J call TRBJ2-4; tentative D call: TRBD2 (6 bases). Trimming pared 4 bases from V and 5 bases from J, leaving 16 bases between. The CDR3 is 15 amino acids. The germline V gene encodes CDR1 SGHRS and CDR2 YFSETQ. The CDR3 DNA reads TGCGCCAGCAGCCTCACCGCGGGGCCCCAAAACATTCAGTACTTC. Translating it yields CASSLTAGPQNIQYF.

This clone was seen only once. The gene calls are TRBV5-1 and TRBJ2-2; no reliable D call. Per germline, CDR1 SGHRS and CDR2 YFSETQ. V gave up 1 base and J gave up 0 bases, with 10 bases separating them. CDR3 size: 16 residues. The CDR3 DNA follows: TGCGCCAGCAGCTTGAGCCAGGTATCGAACACCGGGGAGCTGTTTTTT. Encoded protein: CASSLSQVSNTGELFF.

V and J are TRBV11-3 and TRBJ2-1; D perhaps matches TRBD2 (7 bases). CDR3 length: 15 amino acids. The germline V and J ends were trimmed by 5 bases and 6 bases, with 17 bases remaining between them. Germline lookup yields CDR1 SGHNT and CDR2 YENEEA. CDR3 sequence: CASSGGGGTSNEQFF. In DNA, the CDR3 is TGTGCCAGCAGCGGAGGGGGGGGGACCTCCAATGAGCAGTTCTTC. The whole variable domain, remainder taken from reference TRBV11-3 and TRBJ2-1, is EAGVVQSPRYKIIEKKQPVAFWCNPISGHNTLYWYLQNLGQGPELLIRYENEEAVDDSQLPKDRFSAERLKGVDSTLKIQPAELGDSAVYLCASSGGGGTSNEQFFGPGTRLTVL.

The rearrangement links TRBV2 to TRBJ2-1; D remains ambiguous. Germline CDR1 and CDR2: SNHLY and FYNNEI. Trimming removed 4 bases from V and 4 bases from J, with 14 bases in between. This CDR3 contains 15 residues. CDR3 sequence: CASSVSSSGYNEQFF. Here the CDR3 DNA reads TGTGCCAGCAGTGTGTCCAGCTCGGGTTACAATGAGCAGTTCTTC.

The V and J genes are TRBV18 and TRBJ2-5; D is perhaps TRBD2 (5 bases). There are 13 residues in the CDR3. Germline-derived CDR1 and CDR2 are KGHSH and LQKENI. V gave up 3 bases and J gave up 5 bases, with 10 bases separating them. The CDR3 DNA sequence: TGTGCCAGCTCACCTTCCTCGGGGGAGACCCAGTACTTC. It yields the protein CASSPSSGETQYF.

V usage is TRBV2 and J usage is TRBJ1-5, with TRBD1 identical over 10 bases. This CDR3 is built from 15 residues. The germline V gene encodes CDR1 SNHLY and CDR2 FYNNEI. V shed 4 bases and J 7 bases; nucleotides not matched to a gene: 7. CDR3 bases: TGTGCCAGCAGTGGGGACAGGGGTGGTTGGCAGCCCCAGCATTTT. This translates into CASSGDRGGWQPQHF.

The chain joins TRBV4-2 to TRBJ2-7; 8 nucleotides line up with TRBD2. Germline values: CDR1 LGHNA, CDR2 YNFKEQ. Unmatched junction bases numbered 7, after V lost 0 bases and J lost 3 bases. CDR3 length equals 16 residues. CDR3: CASSQDLTSEGYEQYF. CDR3 in DNA: TGTGCCAGCAGCCAAGATCTGACTAGCGAGGGCTACGAGCAGTACTTC.

A single count supports this clone. Other DNA sequences in this sample translate to the same CDR3. The chain joins TRBV5-1 to TRBJ1-1; tentative D call: TRBD1 (5 bases). The CDR3 is made up of 14 amino acids. CDR1 is SGHRS, CDR2 YFSETQ, per germline. V lost 0 bases to trimming and J lost 1 base, with 7 bases between them. The CDR3 DNA follows: TGCGCCAGCAGCTTGGGACAGCAGAACACTGAAGCTTTCTTT. It codes for CASSLGQQNTEAFF.

The chain links TRBV6-5 to TRBJ1-2; TRBD1 might be the D (5 bases). The V end lost 5 bases, the J end lost 1 base, and 8 bases lay between the germline ends. CDR3 length equals 13 residues. Germline values: CDR1 MNHEY, CDR2 SVGAGI. The CDR3 here is CASSLTVNYGYTF. CDR3 nucleotides: TGTGCCAGCAGTCTGACAGTTAACTATGGCTACACCTTC.